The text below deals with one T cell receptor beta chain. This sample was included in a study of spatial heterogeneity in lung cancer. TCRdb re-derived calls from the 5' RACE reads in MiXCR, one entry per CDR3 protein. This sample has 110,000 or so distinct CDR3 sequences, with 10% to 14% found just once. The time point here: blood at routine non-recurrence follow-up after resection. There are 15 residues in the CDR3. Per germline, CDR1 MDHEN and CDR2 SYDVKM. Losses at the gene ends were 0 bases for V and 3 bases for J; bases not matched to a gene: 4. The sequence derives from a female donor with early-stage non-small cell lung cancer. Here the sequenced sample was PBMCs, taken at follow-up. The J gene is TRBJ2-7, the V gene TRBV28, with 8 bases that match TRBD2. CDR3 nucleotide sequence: TGTGCCAGCAGTTTATGGGCTAGCGGGCACTACGAGCAGTACTTC. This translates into CASSLWASGHYEQYF.